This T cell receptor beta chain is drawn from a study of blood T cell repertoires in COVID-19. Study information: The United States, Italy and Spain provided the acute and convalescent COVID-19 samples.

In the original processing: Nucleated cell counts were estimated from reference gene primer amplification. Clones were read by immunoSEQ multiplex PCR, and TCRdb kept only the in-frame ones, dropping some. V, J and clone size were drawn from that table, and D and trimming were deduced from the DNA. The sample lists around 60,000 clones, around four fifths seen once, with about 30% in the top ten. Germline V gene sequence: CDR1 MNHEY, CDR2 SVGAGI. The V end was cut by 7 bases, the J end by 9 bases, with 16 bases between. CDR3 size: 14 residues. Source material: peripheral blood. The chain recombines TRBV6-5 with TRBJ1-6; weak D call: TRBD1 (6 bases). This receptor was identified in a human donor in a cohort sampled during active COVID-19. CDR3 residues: CASTTGTTFSPLHF. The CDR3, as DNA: TGTGCCAGCACCACCGGGACAACTTTTTCACCCCTCCACTTT.